A single sample gave rise to the 28 T cell receptor beta chains below, sequenced in a study of intratumoral heterogeneity in liver cancer. Multiple geographically separated regions of the hepatocellular carcinoma nodule were sampled separately. Measured with immunoSEQ multiplex PCR; TCRdb has only the in-frame clones, and not every one. The top ten hold more than 35% of the sample, which has about 6,200 clones, approximately 70% seen once. Sequenced here: tumor tissue, sampled before any cancer treatment. These receptors originate from a woman aged 65 to 85 with hepatocellular carcinoma.

This chain connects TRBV6-5 to TRBJ1-4; 7 nucleotides line up with TRBD1. The V and J ends lost 6 bases and 8 bases, in that order; junction bases with no gene match: 12. The V gene's germline CDR1 is MNHEY and CDR2 SVGAGI. The CDR3 is 15 amino acids. The CDR3 reads CASRTVTGAGEKLFF. As DNA, the CDR3 is TGTGCCAGCAGGACGGTCACAGGGGCGGGAGAAAAACTGTTTTTT.

The V call is TRBV7-9, the J call TRBJ1-2; TRBD1 might be the D (5 bases). V lost 5 bases and J lost 4, with 17 bases in between. The CDR3 covers 15 residues. The germline V gene has CDR1 SEHNR and CDR2 FQNEAQ (reference sequence). CDR3 sequence reads: CASSLQAFMGYGYTF. The CDR3 DNA follows: TGTGCCAGCAGCCTACAGGCATTTATGGGCTATGGCTACACCTTC. The full variable domain, its missing parts supplied by reference TRBV7-9 and TRBJ1-2, is DTGVSQNPRHKITKRGQNVTFRCDPISEHNRLYWYRQTLGQGPEFLTYFQNEAQLEKSRLLSDRFSAERPKGSFSTLEIQRTEQGDSAMYLCASSLQAFMGYGYTFGSGTRLTVV.

The DNA for the CDR3 is TGCGCCAGCAGCCTACAGGGGGGCGAAAAACTGTTTTTT. It translates to CASSLQGGEKLFF. The chain joins TRBV5-1 to TRBJ1-4, with TRBD1 matching over 8 bases. Germline V gene data show CDR1 as SGHRS and CDR2 as YFSETQ. This CDR3 is built from 13 residues. The ends lost 4 bases at V and 8 bases at J; junction bases unmatched: 4.

The J gene is TRBJ1-5, the V gene TRBV7-8; 7 bases are shared with TRBD1. V trimming: 5 bases; J trimming: 6 bases; junction bases outside the gene matches: 4. The CDR3 sequence is 13 residues long. Germline V CDR1 and CDR2: SGHVS, FQNEAQ. The CDR3 loop reads CASSRDRVQPQHF. In DNA, the CDR3 is TGTGCCAGCAGCCGAGACAGGGTTCAGCCCCAGCATTTT.

There are a few counts of this clone. The V and J genes are TRBV5-1 and TRBJ1-1, with D tentatively TRBD1 (5 bases). The CDR3 loop spans 15 amino acids. In germline, CDR1 is SGHRS, CDR2 YFSETQ. V lost 5 bases and J lost 5, with 19 bases in between. The chain's CDR3 is CASRPLGGVGTEAFF. The CDR3 DNA reads as TGCGCCAGCAGGCCCTTGGGGGGAGTGGGGACTGAAGCTTTCTTT. The variable domain in full, with the rest retrieved from reference TRBV5-1 and TRBJ1-1, is KAGVTQTPRYLIKTRGQQVTLSCSPISGHRSVSWYQQTPGQGLQFLFEYFSETQRNKGNFPGRFSGRQFSNSRSEMNVSTLELGDSALYLCASRPLGGVGTEAFFGQGTRLTVV.

The V and J genes are TRBV9 and TRBJ1-1; weak D call: TRBD1 (5 bases). The CDR3 loop spans 13 amino acids. Looked up from germline, CDR1 is SGDLS and CDR2 is YYNGEE. The germline V and J ends were trimmed by 5 bases and 5 bases, with 13 bases remaining between them. The CDR3 coding sequence is TGTGCCAGCAGTAGACAGCCCCATACTGAAGCTTTCTTT. Protein product: CASSRQPHTEAFF.

The chain recombines TRBV5-1 with TRBJ2-3; 7 bases are shared with TRBD1. The CDR3 totals 13 residues. With V trimmed by 7 bases and J by 0 bases, 2 bases remained unmatched. Germline CDR1 and CDR2: SGHRS and YFSETQ. The CDR3 here is CASYRGSTDTQYF. CDR3 bases: TGCGCCAGCTACAGGGGTAGCACAGATACGCAGTATTTT. The whole variable domain, remainder taken from reference TRBV5-1 and TRBJ2-3, is KAGVTQTPRYLIKTRGQQVTLSCSPISGHRSVSWYQQTPGQGLQFLFEYFSETQRNKGNFPGRFSGRQFSNSRSEMNVSTLELGDSALYLCASYRGSTDTQYFGPGTRLTVL.

This chain uses TRBV3-1 (or the pseudogene TRBV3-2) with TRBJ2-2; the D gene is possibly TRBD2 (6 bases). CDR3 length: 16 amino acids. The germline CDR1 and CDR2 sequences are LGHDT and YNNKEL (reference sequence). The V gene lost 1 base and the J gene lost 0 bases, with 9 bases spanning the gap. DNA for the CDR3: TGTGCCAGCAGCCAAGGCGTAGCGGCGAACACCGGGGAGCTGTTTTTT. It yields the protein CASSQGVAANTGELFF.

J is TRBJ1-2 and V is TRBV28; tentatively, D is TRBD1 (5 bases). The CDR3 has 15 amino acids. V lost 11 bases and J 4 bases, leaving 23 bases between the germline ends. Per germline, CDR1 MDHEN and CDR2 SYDVKM. CDR3 nucleotides: TGTGCCTCCCAAGTGGTTGTGCCCCAGGGCTATGGCTACACCTTC. Its protein is CASQVVVPQGYGYTF.

The chain is built from TRBV5-1 and TRBJ2-7, with 8 nucleotides matching TRBD2. CDR3 length: 16 amino acids. Losses at the gene ends were 0 bases for V and 0 bases for J; bases not matched to a gene: 5. Per germline, CDR1 SGHRS and CDR2 YFSETQ. The CDR3: CASSLDTRGASYEQYF. CDR3 bases: TGCGCCAGCAGCTTGGATACGCGGGGGGCCTCCTACGAGCAGTACTTC.

Here the CDR3 reads CASGGLVGTGELFF. Written as DNA, the CDR3 is TGTGCCAGCGGAGGACTAGTAGGGACCGGGGAGCTGTTTTTT. The V and J genes are TRBV6-5 and TRBJ2-2; 7 bases agree with TRBD2. Germline trimming cut 8 bases from V and 5 bases from J; bases unmatched to any gene: 8. The germline V gene encodes CDR1 MNHEY and CDR2 SVGAGI. CDR3 length equals 14 residues.

The chain employs TRBV28 and TRBJ2-7; D is possibly TRBD2 (6 bases). The germline CDR1 and CDR2 sequences are MDHEN and SYDVKM. Between the trimmed V and J ends, which lost 8 bases and 5 bases, there was a span of 22 bases. The CDR3 is 15 residues long. Written as DNA, the CDR3 is TGTGCCAGCTCCCCGGGGGTCAGTAATCACCACGAGCAGTACTTC. It codes for CASSPGVSNHHEQYF.

The CDR3 bases are TGTGCCAGTATCTCGCGCCCCGGTGGGGGGCTGAACACTGAAGCTTTCTTT. Amino acids: CASISRPGGGLNTEAFF. J is TRBJ1-1 and V is TRBV19; tentatively, D is TRBD1 (6 bases). V lost 7 bases and J 0 bases, leaving 21 bases between the germline ends. This CDR3 has 17 amino acids. Germline CDR1 LNHDA, CDR2 SQIVND (reference sequence). Based on the CDR3 plus reference TRBV19 and TRBJ1-1, the full variable domain is DGGITQSPKYLFRKEGQNVTLSCEQNLNHDAMYWYRQDPGQGLRLIYYSQIVNDFQKGDIAEGYSVSREKKESFPLTVTSAQKNPTAFYLCASISRPGGGLNTEAFFGQGTRLTVV.

This clone was counted only a few times. V is TRBV7-8 and J is TRBJ2-7, with a possible D match to TRBD2 (7 bases). Looked up from germline, CDR1 is SGHVS and CDR2 is FQNEAQ. V lost 0 bases, J lost 0 bases, and 15 bases lay in between. This CDR3 comprises 17 residues. CDR3 loop: CASSLARARGGSYEQYF. Here the CDR3 DNA reads TGTGCCAGCAGCTTAGCGCGAGCGAGGGGGGGCTCCTACGAGCAGTACTTC.

This clone is labeled as large. The J gene is TRBJ2-3, the V gene TRBV5-1; no clear D. V lost 1 base to trimming and J lost 4 bases, with 4 bases between them. The CDR3 runs to 12 residues. Germline V CDR1 and CDR2: SGHRS, YFSETQ. The CDR3: CASSLWSDTQYF. CDR3 nucleotide sequence: TGCGCCAGCAGCTTGTGGTCAGATACGCAGTATTTT.

The V gene is TRBV5-1, the J gene TRBJ2-6; D is uncertain. This CDR3 contains 20 residues. V lost 0 bases and J lost 1, with 20 bases in between. Germline loops: CDR1 SGHRS, CDR2 YFSETQ. CDR3 nucleotide sequence: TGCGCCAGCAGCTTGGTCCAGCCCTTCGAAAGGTTTTCTGGGGCCAACGTCCTGACTTTC. It specifies CASSLVQPFERFSGANVLTF.

This rearrangement joins TRBV5-6 to TRBJ2-2, with 12 nucleotides matching TRBD2. J was trimmed by 6 bases and V by 8 bases; bases with no gene match: 8. Looked up from germline, CDR1 is SGHDT and CDR2 is YYEEEE. This CDR3 contains 15 residues. The CDR3 DNA follows: TGTGCCAGTTTTCGACTAGCGGGAGTGGCCGGGGAGCTGTTTTTT. Protein: CASFRLAGVAGELFF.

This clone was detected a few times. The sample has other DNA sequences that encode this CDR3 too. This chain connects TRBV27 to TRBJ2-7, with a tentative D call TRBD1 (6 bases). Germline CDR1 is MNHEY and CDR2 is SMNVEV (reference sequence). V was pared by 0 bases and J by 7 bases, with 16 bases between. The CDR3 runs to 15 residues. This CDR3 is CASSLSGGSGGEQYF. CDR3 nucleotide sequence: TGTGCCAGCAGTTTATCTGGGGGCTCAGGCGGGGAGCAGTACTTC.

The chain links TRBV10-3 to TRBJ2-3, with 7 positions matching TRBD1. V was clipped by 7 bases and J by 13 bases; unmatched bases: 17. The CDR3 has 14 residues. Germline V gene lookup returns CDR1 ENHRY and CDR2 SYGVKD. CDR3 sequence: CAINRQGEADPEYF. In nucleotides, the CDR3 is TGTGCCATCAACCGACAGGGTGAGGCGGACCCGGAGTATTTT.

The CDR3 region has the DNA TGCGCCAGCAGCTTTGATGTTGGGACAGCCGGAAACACCATATATTTT. Translated, it gives CASSFDVGTAGNTIYF. This chain uses TRBV5-1 with TRBJ1-3; 7 bases match TRBD1. The germline gives CDR1 SGHRS, CDR2 YFSETQ. V lost 2 bases and J lost 4; bases outside the gene matches: 9. The CDR3 is 16 residues long.

The sample holds a few counts of this clone. This chain joins TRBV19 and TRBJ2-1; 7 nucleotides agree with TRBD2. Trimming removed 7 bases from V and 4 bases from J; junction bases left unmatched: 7. The V gene's germline CDR1 is LNHDA and CDR2 SQIVND (reference sequence). This CDR3 comprises 14 residues. The CDR3 sequence is CASIGGSSYNEQFF. CDR3 nucleotides: TGTGCCAGTATAGGCGGGAGCTCGTACAATGAGCAGTTCTTC.

The chain carries TRBV28 and TRBJ1-2, with TRBD1 as a possible D gene (6 bases). Germline V gene data show CDR1 as MDHEN and CDR2 as SYDVKM. This CDR3 contains 11 residues. Trimming stripped 9 bases from V and 8 bases from J, with 13 bases between. CDR3 nucleotides: TGTGCCAGTAGAACCGGGACAGGCTACACCTTC. Protein product: CASRTGTGYTF.

This rearrangement joins TRBV6-7 to TRBJ2-6; D call uncertain. TRBV6-7 is flagged as an ORF with uncertain function. The ends were cut back, 5 bases at V and 5 bases at J, with 16 bases in the middle. This CDR3 spans 16 amino acids. The CDR3 nucleotides are TGTGCCAGCAGTCCGGTATTGCGTAGTCGGGCCAACGTCCTGACTTTC. This translates into CASSPVLRSRANVLTF.

The chain combines TRBV6-1 with TRBJ2-7, with 11 bases that match TRBD1. Looked up from germline, CDR1 is MNHNS and CDR2 is SASEGT. The junction had 1 base not matched to a gene; V was cut back by 1 base and J by 2 bases. The CDR3 has 15 amino acids. CDR3 nucleotides: TGTGCCAGCAGTGAAGGGACAGGGGGCGCCTACGAGCAGTACTTC. Translation gives CASSEGTGGAYEQYF.

The chain employs TRBV5-1 and TRBJ2-5, with D perhaps given as TRBD1 or TRBD2 (5 bases each). CDR1 and CDR2 from the germline V gene are SGHRS and YFSETQ. V was pared by 2 bases and J by 4 bases, with 15 bases between. This CDR3 contains 15 residues. CDR3 in amino acids: CASSFGAAVGETQYF. CDR3 nucleotides: TGCGCCAGCAGCTTCGGGGCGGCAGTCGGAGAGACCCAGTACTTC.

This chain links TRBV9 with TRBJ2-3; the match to TRBD2 covers 11 bases. The length of the CDR3 is 16 residues. Germline trimming cut 4 bases from V and 2 bases from J; bases unmatched to any gene: 6. Germline CDR1 SGDLS, CDR2 YYNGEE. The CDR3, as DNA: TGTGCCAGCAGCCCCCGTAGCGGGAGGGCCACAGATACGCAGTATTTT. It specifies CASSPRSGRATDTQYF.

The genes are TRBV2 and TRBJ2-7; 7 bases are shared with TRBD2. After removal of 6 bases from V and 5 bases from J, the junction contained 13 bases not matched to a gene. Germline loops: CDR1 SNHLY, CDR2 FYNNEI. CDR3 length: 15 residues. CDR3 in DNA: TGTGCCAGCAGAGCACTATGGCGGGAGATAAACGAGCAGTACTTC. Its protein product is CASRALWREINEQYF.

This clone is categorized as large. The chain combines TRBV3-1 (or the pseudogene TRBV3-2) with TRBJ2-2, with D perhaps matching TRBD2 (6 bases). The CDR3 consists of 14 residues. V was shortened by 6 bases and J by 1 base, with 9 bases between the two germline ends. Germline V gene sequence: CDR1 LGHDT, CDR2 YNNKEL (reference sequence). For the CDR3, the DNA is TGTGCCAGCAGACATAGCGGGAACACCGGGGAGCTGTTTTTT. Its protein is CASRHSGNTGELFF.